Listed below are T cell receptor beta chains from one sample, sequenced in a study of T cells in Graves' hyperthyroidism and ophthalmopathy. One entry per CDR3 protein, called by TCRdb with MiXCR from the multiplex PCR reads. This repertoire shows about 540,000 distinct CDR3 sequences, about 45% found once; its top ten account for just over 8%. Sequenced material: peripheral blood or thyroid tissue (not recorded which). The receptors originated from a woman aged 18-29 years with Graves' hyperthyroidism. The CDR3 runs from the conserved cysteine through the conserved F or W. D genes are given only for firm matches. Size values are once, few and many counts, or a class for expanded clones, and some rows have none.

D	V	size	J	CDR3	DNA
-	TRBV12-3/TRBV12-4	-	TRBJ2-5	CASSLIGGPPKETQYF	TGTGCCAGCAGTTTGATCGGGGGCCCCCCAAAGGAGACCCAGTACTTC
TRBD1	TRBV24-1	-	TRBJ2-1	CATSWTGDYNEQFF	TGTGCCACCAGTTGGACAGGGGACTACAATGAGCAGTTCTTC
TRBD1	TRBV20-1	-	TRBJ1-5	CSARDPGQGSWPQHF	TGCAGTGCTAGAGATCCGGGACAGGGGTCTTGGCCCCAGCATTTT
-	TRBV6-6	few	TRBJ1-2	CASSEVGLDSYTF	TGTGCCAGCAGTGAAGTCGGACTAGATAGCTACACCTTC
-	TRBV10-3	-	TRBJ1-2	CAVGASWGYTF	TGTGCCGTGGGGGCTTCCTGGGGCTACACCTTC
TRBD1	TRBV2	-	TRBJ1-2	CASSPAWDRGNYGYTF	TGTGCCAGCAGTCCTGCCTGGGACAGGGGGAACTATGGCTACACCTTC
-	TRBV29-1	many	TRBJ2-5	CSVPMGGLETQYF	TGCAGCGTGCCGATGGGGGGTCTTGAGACCCAGTACTTC
-	TRBV6-9	-	TRBJ2-7	CAISEPYGASVYEQYF	TGTGCCATCAGTGAGCCGTACGGTGCATCGGTCTACGAGCAGTACTTC
TRBD1	TRBV2	many	TRBJ1-5	CASSRTGLDQPQHF	TGTGCCAGCAGTCGGACAGGACTTGATCAGCCCCAGCATTTT
-	TRBV25-1	few	TRBJ1-5	CASSDLLGQPQHF	TGTGCCAGCAGTGATTTACTCGGGCAGCCCCAGCATTTT
-	TRBV5-6	few	TRBJ1-1	CASSLSGAVKAFF	TGTGCCAGCAGCTTGTCAGGGGCGGTAAAAGCTTTCTTT
-	TRBV29-1	many	TRBJ1-4	CSVDGGGEKLFF	TGCAGCGTTGATGGGGGAGGGGAAAAACTGTTTTTT
TRBD1	TRBV24-1	many	TRBJ1-1	CATSGTGRDEAFF	TGTGCCACCAGCGGGACAGGGAGGGATGAAGCTTTCTTT
TRBD1	TRBV19	-	TRBJ1-4	CASSTLRDRHLIAEKLFF	TGTGCCAGTAGTACCCTCCGGGACAGACATCTAATAGCTGAAAAACTGTTTTTT
-	TRBV5-1	-	TRBJ1-5	CASSPGGPKQPQHF	TGCGCCAGCAGTCCCGGGGGCCCAAAGCAGCCCCAGCATTTT
-	TRBV12-3/TRBV12-4	few	TRBJ1-2	CASSERQPLRGYTF	TGTGCCAGCAGTGAAAGGCAGCCTCTAAGGGGCTACACCTTC
-	TRBV29-1	many	TRBJ1-2	CSVERGNYGYTF	TGCAGCGTTGAGCGGGGCAACTATGGCTACACCTTC
-	TRBV29-1	-	TRBJ2-3	CSVETQRVGTDTQYF	TGCAGCGTTGAAACCCAGCGGGTCGGCACAGATACGCAGTATTTT
-	TRBV6-2/TRBV6-3	many	TRBJ2-7	CASSRTISYEQYF	TGTGCCAGCAGCAGGACCATCTCCTACGAGCAGTACTTC
-	TRBV29-1	-	TRBJ2-5	CSLVNRQETQYF	TGCAGCTTAGTCAACCGCCAAGAGACCCAGTACTTC
-	TRBV2	-	TRBJ1-1	CASSGQGRAEAFF	TGTGCCAGCAGTGGGCAGGGTAGAGCTGAAGCTTTCTTT
-	TRBV6-2/TRBV6-3	-	TRBJ2-5	CASSSYGQYQETQYF	TGTGCCAGCAGTTCCTATGGACAGTACCAAGAGACCCAGTACTTC
-	TRBV10-3	-	TRBJ2-7	CASRDNYEQYF	TGTGCCAGCAGGGACAACTACGAGCAGTACTTC
-	TRBV7-8	many	TRBJ1-2	CASSLARAGIYGYTF	TGTGCCAGCAGCTTAGCGAGGGCAGGGATCTATGGCTACACCTTC
-	TRBV12-3/TRBV12-4	few	TRBJ2-7	CASTAGTAEQYF	TGTGCCAGCACTGCGGGAACAGCCGAGCAGTACTTC
-	TRBV29-1	many	TRBJ1-2	CSVGSGYTF	TGCAGCGTGGGGTCCGGCTACACCTTC
-	TRBV7-9	many	TRBJ1-2	CASSSGQRRYTF	TGTGCCAGCAGCTCAGGACAGCGGCGCTACACCTTC
-	TRBV5-4	-	TRBJ1-4	CASSSEGVKLFF	TGTGCCAGCAGCTCCGAGGGGGTAAAACTGTTTTTT
-	TRBV14	many	TRBJ2-7	CASSFGGKQYF	TGTGCCAGCAGCTTTGGGGGGAAGCAGTACTTC
-	TRBV7-2	-	TRBJ2-2	CASSLEGGTNTGELFF	TGTGCCAGCAGCTTAGAAGGTGGTACGAACACCGGGGAGCTGTTTTTT
-	TRBV20-1	once	TRBJ2-6	CSARGGAWGANVLTF	TGCAGTGCTAGAGGCGGGGCCTGGGGGGCCAACGTCCTGACTTTC
TRBD1	TRBV29-1	-	TRBJ1-2	CSVETGVYYGYTF	TGCAGCGTTGAAACAGGGGTCTACTATGGCTACACCTTC
-	TRBV11-1	-	TRBJ1-6	CASSLETAWWNSPLHF	TGCGCCAGCAGCTTAGAGACAGCGTGGTGGAATTCACCCCTCCACTTT
TRBD2	TRBV6-6	-	TRBJ2-7	CASTGEGLDYEQYF	TGTGCCAGCACGGGGGAGGGCCTTGACTACGAGCAGTACTTC
-	TRBV10-3	-	TRBJ1-4	CAISGIPGAEKLFF	TGTGCCATCAGTGGGATCCCGGGGGCCGAAAAACTGTTTTTT
TRBD1	TRBV24-1	few	TRBJ2-2	CATSDASGTGGVYTGELFF	TGTGCCACCAGTGATGCTTCCGGGACAGGGGGCGTGTACACCGGGGAGCTGTTTTTT
TRBD1	TRBV10-3	-	TRBJ2-7	CAISRTGAHEQYF	TGTGCCATCAGTAGGACAGGGGCCCACGAGCAGTACTTC
-	TRBV5-1	-	TRBJ2-7	CASSSRGESTNEQYF	TGCGCCAGCAGCTCGAGGGGTGAGTCTACGAACGAGCAGTACTTC
TRBD1	TRBV7-8	few	TRBJ1-5	CASSSSRDRDSIDPQHF	TGTGCCAGCAGCTCGTCCCGGGACAGGGATTCAATAGATCCCCAGCATTTT
TRBD1	TRBV29-1	-	TRBJ1-2	CSVAGGIYGYTF	TGCAGCGTTGCAGGGGGCATCTATGGCTACACCTTC
-	TRBV2	many	TRBJ1-1	CASSESLMNTEAFF	TGTGCCAGCAGTGAATCCCTCATGAACACTGAAGCTTTCTTT
-	TRBV7-2	-	TRBJ2-7	CASSLALGTTVHEQYF	TGTGCCAGCAGCTTAGCGTTGGGTACTACGGTCCACGAGCAGTACTTC
-	TRBV29-1	-	TRBJ1-5	CSAAEGVMQPQHF	TGCAGCGCTGCAGAGGGGGTTATGCAGCCCCAGCATTTT
TRBD1	TRBV20-1	few	TRBJ2-7	CSARLDRGAYEQYF	TGCAGTGCTAGATTGGACAGGGGAGCCTACGAGCAGTACTTC